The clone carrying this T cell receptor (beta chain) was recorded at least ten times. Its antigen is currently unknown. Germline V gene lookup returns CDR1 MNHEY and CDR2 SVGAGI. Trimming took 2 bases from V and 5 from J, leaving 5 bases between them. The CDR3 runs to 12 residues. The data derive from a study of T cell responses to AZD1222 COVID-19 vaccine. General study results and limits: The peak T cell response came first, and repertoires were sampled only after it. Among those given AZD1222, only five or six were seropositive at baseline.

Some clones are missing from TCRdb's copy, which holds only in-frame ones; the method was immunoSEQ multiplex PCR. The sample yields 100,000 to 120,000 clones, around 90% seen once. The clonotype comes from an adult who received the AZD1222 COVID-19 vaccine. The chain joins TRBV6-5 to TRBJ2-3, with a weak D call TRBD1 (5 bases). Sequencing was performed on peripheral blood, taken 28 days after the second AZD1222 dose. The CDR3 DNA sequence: TGTGCCAGCAGTTACAGGGGAGATACGCAGTATTTT. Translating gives CASSYRGDTQYF.